This TCR beta chain was recorded in a study of blood T cell repertoires in COVID-19. Turning to the study itself: COVID-19 samples collected from the United States, Italy and Spain covered acute and convalescent phases.

A Seattle source enrolled patients during active infection and followed them longitudinally. Original analysis: Reference gene primer amplification yielded estimated nucleated cell counts. The data were produced by immunoSEQ multiplex PCR, yet TCRdb's version contains in-frame clones alone and is incomplete. For V, J and clone size, that table is used; D and trimming come from the DNA. The data hold about 350,000 clones, with about 89% observed a single time. Germline V gives CDR1 DFQATT, CDR2 SNEGSKA (reference sequence). After removal of 3 bases from V and 12 bases from J, the junction contained 8 bases not matched to a gene. CDR3 length: 13 amino acids.

Sample: peripheral blood. The receptor's source is a woman in her 50s with COVID-19, enrolled during active disease. J is TRBJ2-1 and V is TRBV20-1; 10 bases are shared with TRBD2. The CDR3 region has the DNA TGCAGTGCTAGTGCGTCTAGCGGGAGTGGGCAGTTCTTC. Protein sequence: CSASASSGSGQFF.